These T cell receptor beta chains were read from a single sample in a study of blood T cells in healthy people across ages. Each CDR3 protein gets one entry after TCRdb re-called the 5' RACE reads with MiXCR. The data show hundreds of thousands of distinct CDR3 sequences, over 45% seen once. What was sequenced was blood. Receptors originate from a woman in her fifties or sixties in good health. CDR3s include the opening cysteine and the closing phenylalanine or tryptophan.

TRBV15,TRBJ2-4,CATSRDAGLAGQQYF
TRBV12-3/TRBV12-4,TRBJ2-5,CASSRETGLAGEKDNEQYF
TRBV9,TRBJ2-3,CASSVASGTSTDTQYF
TRBV12-3/TRBV12-4,TRBJ2-1,CASSGTPYNEQFF
TRBV7-8,TRBJ2-7,CASSFRLAGGVYEQYF
TRBV7-2,TRBJ2-3,CASRPESDTQYF
TRBV24-1,TRBJ1-2,CATSPGTGGEVYGYTF
TRBV27,TRBJ1-4,CASSMIATNEKLFF
TRBV20-1,TRBJ2-3,CSARDPRLADSTDTQYF
TRBV20-1,TRBJ2-7,CSASDRGRTYEQYF